This T cell receptor (beta chain) was sequenced during a study of blood T cell repertoires in COVID-19. On the study more broadly: T cells, B-cell-depleted T cells, or PBMCs supplied cDNA or gDNA.

After removal of 5 bases from V and 0 bases from J, the junction contained 7 bases not matched to a gene. Germline V gives CDR1 MDHEN, CDR2 SYDVKM. The CDR3 totals 17 residues. Clones were read by immunoSEQ multiplex PCR, and TCRdb kept only the in-frame ones, dropping some. The sample consists of some 160,000 clones, 88% of them appearing once. V gene TRBV28 combines with J gene TRBJ2-6; 7 bases are shared with TRBD1. Sequenced input: peripheral blood. The receptor was isolated from a man between 45 and 60 years old who had recovered from COVID-19. CDR3 loop: CASSPTGSPSGANVLTF. CDR3 coding DNA: TGTGCCAGCAGTCCGACAGGGAGCCCCTCTGGGGCCAACGTCCTGACTTTC.